Presented here are 3 T cell receptor beta chains from one specimen sequenced in a study of shared clonotypes between healthy human individuals. Sequenced by immunoSEQ multiplex PCR; TCRdb stores in-frame clones only, minus some. The sample holds about 1.1 million clones, 77% seen once. What was sequenced was memory CD4+ T cells from PBMCs. Subset in this sample: CD45RA-negative fraction. The receptors were sampled from a man between 18 and 35 years old in good health. Some clones in this sample may be carry-over from other donors' samples.

On this clone: Since a much larger clone is just one base distant, this may be a read error. The V call is TRBV4-1, the J call TRBJ1-5; D gene ambiguous. The CDR3 covers 16 residues. CDR1 MGHRA and CDR2 YSYEKL come from the germline V gene. The CDR3 protein is CANSQDGGWSNQPQHF. The DNA of the CDR3 is TGCGCCAACAGCCAAGATGGAGGTTGGAGCAATCAGCCCCAGCATTTT.

J is TRBJ1-5 and V is TRBV10-3, with D perhaps TRBD1 (6 bases). V lost 7 bases to trimming and J lost 3 bases, with 10 bases between them. The germline CDR1 and CDR2 sequences are ENHRY and SYGVKD. There are 13 residues in the CDR3. The CDR3 coding sequence is TGTGCCATCAACAGGGACATCAATCAGCCCCAGCATTTT. It is translated as CAINRDINQPQHF.

This chain joins TRBV28 and TRBJ2-7, with a weak D call TRBD1 (6 bases). Germline loops: CDR1 MDHEN, CDR2 SYDVKM. V was cut by 4 bases and J by 5 bases, with 15 bases left in between. The CDR3 has 14 amino acids. CDR3 sequence: CASSSPSTGHEQYF. The CDR3 nucleotides are TGTGCCAGCAGTTCCCCTTCGACAGGTCACGAGCAGTACTTC.